This TCR beta chain derives from a study of T cells in Graves' hyperthyroidism and ophthalmopathy (dated by TCRdb to the late 2010s). Regarding the complete study: Peripheral blood was collected at initial diagnosis, before any treatment. A discovery cohort of approximately 100 patients, about 40 with Graves' ophthalmopathy and 57 with stable Graves' hyperthyroidism, was used to find distinguishing TCR V-J signatures. An independent validation cohort of under 20 hyperthyroidism patients and 17 patients who later progressed to ophthalmopathy tested prospective prediction of ophthalmopathy. For training and testing, the roughly 97 patients in the discovery cohort were randomly divided in a 7:3 ratio. Thyroid tissue and blood T-cell repertoires from six Graves' hyperthyroidism patients were also compared in the study. Following sampling, methimazole starting at 30 mg daily was given to hyperthyroidism patients, and high-dose intravenous methylprednisolone was given to ophthalmopathy patients. According to the paper, TCR Vbeta CDR3 sequencing was carried out on more than 120 peripheral blood samples, which came from fewer than 50 ophthalmopathy, around 75 hyperthyroidism and 17 progressor patients.

The germline V gene specifies SQVTM as CDR1 and ANQGSEA as CDR2. The CDR3 covers 11 residues, taking in both the cysteine and the phenylalanine. The retained sequence is limited to the CDR3, 33 bases, with the frame set at the first base. V is shortened by 6 bases, J by 5 bases, and the region joining them spans 11 bases. Overall study outcomes, separate from this receptor: Sample size was not statistically predetermined, and blinding of investigators to group allocation was not performed. Most expanded thyroid clonotypes (frequency above 0.001) were also found in blood, which suggests that blood repertoires may mirror thyroid immune responses. During validation, the model predicted progression to ophthalmopathy a median of around six months ahead of onset, with approximately 71% sensitivity and 72.22% specificity. A model built on a 13 V-J signature distinguished ophthalmopathy from stable hyperthyroidism, reaching around 87% sensitivity and around 82% specificity in cross-validation and 80%/75% in testing.

Graves' hyperthyroidism was defined as stable when no progression to ophthalmopathy occurred over 18 months of follow-up. The hyperthyroidism patients were between 18 and 65 years old and newly diagnosed, with a disease duration of less than 2 months. Patients with uncontrolled infections, other autoimmune diseases, pregnancy or lactation were excluded. Diagnoses were based on clinical symptoms, serum thyroxine and TRAb, thyroid ultrasound and orbital computed tomography. PBMCs were isolated from 8 to 10 ml of fresh peripheral blood by Ficoll-Paque density gradient centrifugation. Total RNA was extracted with Trizol reagent, and quality was checked on an Agilent 2100 Bioanalyzer. Amplification of TCR beta CDR3 regions was carried out from RNA transcripts. For the first round of RT-PCR on the TCR CDR3, the HTBI primer set was used together with the Qiagen OneStep RT-PCR kit. A second multiplex PCR round built the libraries, followed by size selection and purification. Sequencing of the libraries was done on an Illumina HiSeq2000 using paired-end 100 bp reads. Per the original workflow: SOAPnuke was used to process the raw data, throwing out any read that contained adapters or uncalled bases, had a mean Phred below 15, or lacked an exact constant-primer or identifier match. High-quality paired reads were merged with COPE v1.2.5, and unique nucleotide sequences were defined as clonotypes. Clonotypes were aligned to IMGT TRBV, TRBD and TRBJ reference segments using MiTCR v1.1. The analysis was restricted to V-J combinations with a frequency above 0.0001, which together covered just over 98% of the repertoires. A TCS score was defined as the ratio of F50 (clonal expansion) to E x V (chaos), with BLOSUM62-based TCRdist applied between CDR3 peptides within each V-J. Welch's t-statistics and random forest reduced 500 to 550 V-J features to roughly 13, which were used in a naive Bayes classifier (R e1071). TCRdb reanalyzed the raw reads on its own, using fastp at Q25 for trimming and MiXCR for clone calling, and kept in-frame beta chains. Identical CDR3 proteins give one entry, which carries the most common genes and DNA. TCRdb's processing, not the study's, gives the V and J calls here. In all, the sample holds a few hundred thousand distinct CDR3 sequences, and 15% to 20% of those were seen once. The ten largest make up under 55% of the sample.

On this clonotype itself: Its antigen remains unidentified. No base quality values were provided; no much bigger clone lies one nucleotide off.

The TCR comes from a woman between 45 and 60 years old with Graves' hyperthyroidism. The sample was blood. The rearranged chain carries TRBV29-1 and TRBJ2-7, and the D gene may be TRBD2, 6 bases matching. The CDR3 reads CSVSEGNEQYF. In nucleotide form, the sequence is TGCAGCGTCTCGGAGGGGAACGAGCAGTACTTC.